This T cell receptor (beta chain) is from a study of glioma-infiltrating T cells (dated by TCRdb to the mid-2010s). For the wider study: The study sequenced TCR alpha- and beta-chain repertoires from glioma tissue, from non-neoplastic brain tissue and from matched peripheral blood mononuclear cells. To gauge divergence between tissue and blood T-cell populations, every tissue-infiltrating repertoire was compared against the peripheral blood repertoire from the same patient. Three low-grade glioma patients, seven to nine primary glioblastoma patients, and three non-glioma patients who contributed non-neoplastic brain tissue made up the paired cohort. Beyond this particular receptor, the publication reports: The group comparisons were based on small numbers of patients: three non-neoplastic, three low-grade glioma and several glioblastoma patients. Very few CDR3 sequences were shared between tissue and blood, attributed to high CDR3 diversity and limited sampling. VJ-independent divergence between tissue and blood was found to be below expectation in non-neoplastic patients but above expectation in all gliomas, particularly low-grade gliomas.

This clonotype was recorded many times. What this receptor recognizes is not known. No much larger clonotype is one base removed from it; base qualities were not supplied. TCR alpha and beta CDR3 regions were amplified with the iRepertoire nested amplicon-rescue multiplex PCR (arm-PCR) platform from RNA. The input for one-step reverse transcription and amplification was roughly 85-400 ng of tissue mRNA or PBMC total RNA. Following bead purification, Illumina adapters were added by a secondary multiplex PCR, and libraries between 200 and 400 bp were gel-purified. Demultiplexing relied on internal 6-nucleotide barcodes carried by the libraries. Libraries were sequenced on an Illumina MiSeq with 2x220 or 2x250 nucleotide paired-end reads. The paper's processing steps were these. FLASH 1.2.11 was used to merge paired reads, and BWA-MEM then aligned the reads to the GRCh37 human genome before TRA and TRB reads were extracted. V and J assignment used an IMGT-derived reference of cassette sequences and CDR3 motifs that included pseudogenes. Three-frame translation of reads was performed, and productive CDR3s were defined as those with a C...FGXG motif and no stop codons. Clonotypes were defined as unique combinations of V-J cassette pair and CDR3 amino acid sequence. Filtering of reads was based on Hamming distance, with the threshold set by the sequence error rate of each sample in mapped regions. TCRdb cleaned the public reads at Q25 with fastp, built clones with MiXCR and kept in-frame beta chains. Rows are unified per CDR3 protein, each entry keeping the most common DNA and genes. The V and J calls follow TCRdb's processing rather than the paper's. Across this sample there are about 210,000 distinct CDR3 sequences, with about 31% seen only once. In total, the top ten clones hold around 20% of the sample.

V is pruned by 3 bases and J by 6 bases, leaving 12 bases of the junction without a gene match. Including cysteine and phenylalanine, the CDR3 has 16 amino acids. Only the CDR3 part of the read is kept: 48 bases, read in frame from the first base. CDR1 and CDR2 are read off the germline V gene as MDHEN and SYDVKM. The V gene is TRBV28 and the J gene is TRBJ2-7, and TRBD1 matches 9 of the central bases. This TCR was recovered from a human donor with low-grade glioma or glioblastoma, undergoing nonglioma brain surgery, or in good health (not recorded which). Sequencing was done on a sample of glioma tissue, nonneoplastic brain tissue, or PBMCs (not recorded which). DNA sequence: TGTGCCAGCAGTTTTAAACCCGGGACAGGGTGGGTCGAGCAGTACTTC. Translated, this gives CASSFKPGTGWVEQYF.